The rows below give T cell receptor beta chains drawn from one sample of a study of graft-versus-host responses after intestinal transplantation. Some clones are missing from TCRdb's copy, which holds only in-frame ones; the method was immunoSEQ multiplex PCR. The sample has tens of thousands of clones; approximately 89% are singletons. The starting material was PBMCs, obtained roughly 65 days after intestinal transplantation. These TCRs come from a human patient who received an intestinal transplant, so some T cells may come from the graft donor. Each CDR3 is given with its conserved first and last residue. Each record gives: CDR3 protein, CDR3 DNA, D gene, J gene, clone size, V gene. D genes are given only for firm matches. Part of the rows lack a size; the others show once, few, many or a class for expanded clones.

cdr3_aa: CASSFRVYNYGYTF
cdr3_nt: TGCGCCAGCAGCTTCCGGGTCTACAACTATGGCTACACCTTC
d_call: -
j_call: TRBJ1-2
clone_size: -
v_call: TRBV5-1

cdr3_aa: CASSLRTTDTQYF
cdr3_nt: TGTGCCAGCAGCTTGAGGACCACAGATACGCAGTATTTT
d_call: -
j_call: TRBJ2-3
clone_size: once
v_call: TRBV5-4

cdr3_aa: CASSNRDTRYF
cdr3_nt: TGTGCCAGCAGCAACCGGGACACCCGGTACTTC
d_call: -
j_call: TRBJ2-7
clone_size: once
v_call: TRBV5-6

cdr3_aa: CTSSQRQGEKGKQYF
cdr3_nt: TGCACCAGCAGCCAAAGGCAGGGTGAAAAGGGAAAGCAGTACTTC
d_call: -
j_call: TRBJ2-7
clone_size: -
v_call: TRBV1

cdr3_aa: CATAGGGDTQYF
cdr3_nt: TGTGCCACCGCTGGAGGAGGGGATACGCAGTATTTT
d_call: -
j_call: TRBJ2-3
clone_size: once
v_call: TRBV11-3

cdr3_aa: CASSVGSTSGGALQETQYF
cdr3_nt: TGTGCCAGCAGCGTAGGATCTACCAGCGGGGGGGCCCTTCAAGAGACCCAGTACTTC
d_call: TRBD2
j_call: TRBJ2-5
clone_size: -
v_call: TRBV9

cdr3_aa: CASSSSGAFEQYF
cdr3_nt: TGTGCCAGCAGCTCTAGCGGGGCGTTCGAGCAGTACTTC
d_call: TRBD2
j_call: TRBJ2-7
clone_size: -
v_call: TRBV7-9

cdr3_aa: CASSLGNLGFNTEAFF
cdr3_nt: TGCGCCAGCAGCTTGGGGAATCTTGGTTTTAACACTGAAGCTTTCTTT
d_call: -
j_call: TRBJ1-1
clone_size: -
v_call: TRBV5-1

cdr3_aa: CASSAGLDTTDTQYF
cdr3_nt: TGTGCCAGCAGTGCCGGACTAGACACCACAGATACGCAGTATTTT
d_call: TRBD2
j_call: TRBJ2-3
clone_size: -
v_call: TRBV6-4

cdr3_aa: CASSPRTDYTDTQYF
cdr3_nt: TGCGCCAGCAGCCCAAGGACGGACTACACAGATACGCAGTATTTT
d_call: -
j_call: TRBJ2-3
clone_size: -
v_call: TRBV4-3

cdr3_aa: CASSLALKFNSPLHF
cdr3_nt: TGTGCCAGCAGTTTAGCGCTAAAATTTAATTCACCCCTCCACTTT
d_call: -
j_call: TRBJ1-6
clone_size: once
v_call: TRBV27

cdr3_aa: CAWRTGQSYEQYF
cdr3_nt: TGTGCCTGGAGAACAGGACAGTCCTACGAGCAGTACTTC
d_call: -
j_call: TRBJ2-7
clone_size: -
v_call: TRBV30

cdr3_aa: CASSVVPSGGRETQYF
cdr3_nt: TGTGCCAGCAGCGTAGTCCCGAGCGGGGGCCGAGAGACCCAGTACTTC
d_call: TRBD2
j_call: TRBJ2-5
clone_size: -
v_call: TRBV9

cdr3_aa: CASSRGWGGELFF
cdr3_nt: TGCGCCAGCAGCCGAGGGTGGGGCGGGGAGCTGTTTTTT
d_call: -
j_call: TRBJ2-2
clone_size: -
v_call: TRBV4-3

cdr3_aa: CASSFVGGTNEKLFF
cdr3_nt: TGCGCCAGCAGCTTTGTTGGAGGGACTAATGAAAAACTGTTTTTT
d_call: -
j_call: TRBJ1-4
clone_size: -
v_call: TRBV5-1

cdr3_aa: CASSVAGTYEQYF
cdr3_nt: TGTGCCAGCAGCGTAGCGGGGACCTACGAGCAGTACTTC
d_call: TRBD2
j_call: TRBJ2-7
clone_size: -
v_call: TRBV5-6

cdr3_aa: CATLGQDGTGELFF
cdr3_nt: TGTGCCACCCTCGGACAGGACGGCACCGGGGAGCTGTTTTTT
d_call: TRBD1
j_call: TRBJ2-2
clone_size: -
v_call: TRBV15

cdr3_aa: CASSQGTNTGELFF
cdr3_nt: TGTGCCAGCAGTCAGGGAACAAACACCGGGGAGCTGTTTTTT
d_call: -
j_call: TRBJ2-2
clone_size: -
v_call: TRBV27

cdr3_aa: CASSLGTVENEQFF
cdr3_nt: TGCGCCAGCAGCTTGGGGACAGTTGAGAATGAGCAGTTCTTC
d_call: -
j_call: TRBJ2-1
clone_size: -
v_call: TRBV5-1

cdr3_aa: CASSQDLGSGANVLTF
cdr3_nt: TGCGCCAGCAGCCAAGATCTGGGCTCTGGGGCCAACGTCCTGACTTTC
d_call: -
j_call: TRBJ2-6
clone_size: few
v_call: TRBV4-3

cdr3_aa: CASSLEDRVHSPLHF
cdr3_nt: TGTGCCAGCAGCTTGGAAGACAGGGTTCATTCACCCCTCCACTTT
d_call: TRBD1
j_call: TRBJ1-6
clone_size: -
v_call: TRBV5-4

cdr3_aa: CATSGVGKGRINSPLHF
cdr3_nt: TGTGCCACCAGCGGGGTGGGGAAGGGACGGATTAATTCACCCCTCCACTTT
d_call: -
j_call: TRBJ1-6
clone_size: -
v_call: TRBV15

cdr3_aa: CSVNSGLVENSVTGTQYF
cdr3_nt: TGCAGCGTTAATTCGGGACTAGTCGAGAATTCCGTCACGGGTACGCAGTATTTT
d_call: TRBD2
j_call: TRBJ2-3
clone_size: -
v_call: TRBV29-1

cdr3_aa: CASSLALVLAFDRTYDEQFF
cdr3_nt: TGTGCCAGCAGCTTAGCTCTTGTGCTAGCGTTCGACAGAACCTATGATGAGCAGTTCTTC
d_call: -
j_call: TRBJ2-1
clone_size: -
v_call: TRBV7-2